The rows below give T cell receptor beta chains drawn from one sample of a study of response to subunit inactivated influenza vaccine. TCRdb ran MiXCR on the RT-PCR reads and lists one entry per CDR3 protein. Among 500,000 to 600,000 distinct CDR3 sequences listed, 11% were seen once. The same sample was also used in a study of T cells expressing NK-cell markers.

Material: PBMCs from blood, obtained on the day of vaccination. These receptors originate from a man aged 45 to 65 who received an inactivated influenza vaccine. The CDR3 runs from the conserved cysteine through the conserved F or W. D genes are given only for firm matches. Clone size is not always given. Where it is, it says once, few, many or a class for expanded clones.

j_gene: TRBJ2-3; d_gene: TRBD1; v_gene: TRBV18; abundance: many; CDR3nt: TGTGCCAGCTCACCACGCATGGGACAGATTTTCACAGATACGCAGTATTTT; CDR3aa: CASSPRMGQIFTDTQYF
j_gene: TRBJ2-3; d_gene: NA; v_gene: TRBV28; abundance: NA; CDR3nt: TGTGCCAGCAGTTCGCCGCCCCGACCGACTCTAGGGCCCACAGATACGCAGTATTTT; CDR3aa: CASSSPPRPTLGPTDTQYF
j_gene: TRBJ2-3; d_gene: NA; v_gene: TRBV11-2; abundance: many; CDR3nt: TGTGCCAGCAGCTTAGTTCCACAGGGCTTACGGAATACGCAGTATTTT; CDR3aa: CASSLVPQGLRNTQYF
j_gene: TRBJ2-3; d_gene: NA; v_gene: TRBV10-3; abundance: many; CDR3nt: TGTGCCATCAGATCAGGGTCAGATACGCAGTATTTT; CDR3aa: CAIRSGSDTQYF
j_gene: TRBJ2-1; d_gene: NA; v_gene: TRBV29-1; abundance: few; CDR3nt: TGCAGCGTTGAATTACTTGGACTTTCTGAGCAGTTCTTC; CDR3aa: CSVELLGLSEQFF
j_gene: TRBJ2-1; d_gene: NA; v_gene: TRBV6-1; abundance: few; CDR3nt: TGTGCCAGCAGTCCGGCGCTAGCGCCTTTCAATGAGCAGTTCTTC; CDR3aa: CASSPALAPFNEQFF
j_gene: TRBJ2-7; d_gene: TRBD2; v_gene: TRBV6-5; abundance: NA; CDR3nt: TGTGCCAGCAGTTACTCGAGCGGGACCCCCTACGAGCAGTACTTC; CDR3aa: CASSYSSGTPYEQYF
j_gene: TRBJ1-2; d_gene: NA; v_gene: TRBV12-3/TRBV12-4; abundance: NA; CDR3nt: TGTGCCAGCAGTCCTAAGACGGGGGGCAACTATGGCTACACCTTC; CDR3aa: CASSPKTGGNYGYTF
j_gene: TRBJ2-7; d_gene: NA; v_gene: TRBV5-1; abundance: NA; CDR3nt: TGCGCCAGCAGCTTTGGAGGGAGTGGCTACGAGCAGTACTTC; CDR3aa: CASSFGGSGYEQYF
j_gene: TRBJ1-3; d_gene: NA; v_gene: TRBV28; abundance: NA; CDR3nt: TGTGCCACCTACTTGTCGACCTCTGGAAACACCATATATTTT; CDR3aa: CATYLSTSGNTIYF
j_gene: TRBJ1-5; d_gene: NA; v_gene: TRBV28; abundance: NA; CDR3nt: TGTGCCAGCAGTGAAGCCCCGGGGGGGCTGGGTCAGCCCCAGCATTTT; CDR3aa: CASSEAPGGLGQPQHF
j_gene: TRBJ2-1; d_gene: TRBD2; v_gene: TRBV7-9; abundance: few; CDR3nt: TGTGCCAGCAGCTTCCAAGCAGTCCTAGCGGGGGGCAATGAGCAGTTCTTC; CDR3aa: CASSFQAVLAGGNEQFF
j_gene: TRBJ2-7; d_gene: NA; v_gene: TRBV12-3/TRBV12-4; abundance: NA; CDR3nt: TGTGCCAGCAAGACCGGGACAACCAGGGGCGAGCAGTACTTC; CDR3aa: CASKTGTTRGEQYF
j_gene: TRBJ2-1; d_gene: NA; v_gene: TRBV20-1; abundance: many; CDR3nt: TGCAGTGCTAGAGATCTACGTTCTAACAGGGTCGAGGAGCAGTTCTTC; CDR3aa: CSARDLRSNRVEEQFF
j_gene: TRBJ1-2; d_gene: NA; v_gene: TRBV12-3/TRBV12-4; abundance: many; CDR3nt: TGTGCCAGCAGTTTAAACCCTGAGACATATGGCTACACCTTC; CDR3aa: CASSLNPETYGYTF
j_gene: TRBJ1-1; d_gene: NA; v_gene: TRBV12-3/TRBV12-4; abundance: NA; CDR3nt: TGTGCCAGCAGTTTTTCAGGGGTCCCTGAAGCTTTCTTT; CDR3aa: CASSFSGVPEAFF
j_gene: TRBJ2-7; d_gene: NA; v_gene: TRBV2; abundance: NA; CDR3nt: TGTGCCAGCAGTGGCGCCGGGTTCTCCTACGAGCAGTACTTC; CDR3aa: CASSGAGFSYEQYF
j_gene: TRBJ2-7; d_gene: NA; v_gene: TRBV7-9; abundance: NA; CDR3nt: TGTGCCAGCAGCTTAGCTGAGGCCTGGCTGGATGCGGAGCAGTACTTC; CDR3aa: CASSLAEAWLDAEQYF
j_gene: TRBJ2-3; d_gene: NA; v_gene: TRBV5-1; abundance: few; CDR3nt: TGCGCCAGCAGCTGGGGGGAGGTCACAGATACGCAGTATTTT; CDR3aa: CASSWGEVTDTQYF
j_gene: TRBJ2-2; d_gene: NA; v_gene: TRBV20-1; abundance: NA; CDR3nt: TGCAGTGCGAAAAAGTCGGGGGCGGCCGGGGAGCTGTTTTTT; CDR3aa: CSAKKSGAAGELFF
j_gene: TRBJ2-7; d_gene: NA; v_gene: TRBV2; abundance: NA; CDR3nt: TGTGCCAGCAGTGAATCAGGACACCTCTCCTACGAGCAGTACTTC; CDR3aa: CASSESGHLSYEQYF
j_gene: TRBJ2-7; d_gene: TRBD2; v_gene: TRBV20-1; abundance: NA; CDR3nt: TGCAGTGCAACGGGACTAACAGACGTCTACGAGCAGTACTTC; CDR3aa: CSATGLTDVYEQYF
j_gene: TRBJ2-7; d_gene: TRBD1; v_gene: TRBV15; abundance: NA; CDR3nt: TGTGCCACCAGCAGCAGCAGGACAGGGGTCGGTGAGCAGTACTTC; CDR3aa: CATSSSRTGVGEQYF
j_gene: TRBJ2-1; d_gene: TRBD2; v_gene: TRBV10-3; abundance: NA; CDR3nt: TGTGCCACCAACACGGGACTAGCGTTGTCTGGTGAGCAGTTCTTC; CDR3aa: CATNTGLALSGEQFF
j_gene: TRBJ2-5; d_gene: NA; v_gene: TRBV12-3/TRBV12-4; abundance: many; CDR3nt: TGTGCCAGCAGAAGTCAGGGTCTGGGGACCCAGTACTTC; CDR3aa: CASRSQGLGTQYF
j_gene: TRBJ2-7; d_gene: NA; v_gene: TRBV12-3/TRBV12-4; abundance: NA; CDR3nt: TGTGCCAGCAGTTTTCCAGGGACCTCCTACGAGCAGTACTTC; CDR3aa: CASSFPGTSYEQYF
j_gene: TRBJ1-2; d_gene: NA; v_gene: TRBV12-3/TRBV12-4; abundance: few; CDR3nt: TGTGCCAGCACCTCGACAGGTTCTCACTATGGCTACACCTTC; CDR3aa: CASTSTGSHYGYTF
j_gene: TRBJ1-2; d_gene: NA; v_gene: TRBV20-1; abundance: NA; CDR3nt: TGCAGCCCAAGGGGGGGGGACTATGGCTACACCTTC; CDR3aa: CSPRGGDYGYTF
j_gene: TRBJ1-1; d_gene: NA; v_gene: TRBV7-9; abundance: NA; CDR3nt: TGTGCCAGCAGGATCCCGGGGTCGAACACTGAAGCTTTCTTT; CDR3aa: CASRIPGSNTEAFF
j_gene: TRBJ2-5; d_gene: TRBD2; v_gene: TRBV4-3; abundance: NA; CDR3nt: TGCGCCAGCAGCCAAGAAGCGCTAGCGGGGGGGCCTGGAGAGACCCAGTACTTC; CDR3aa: CASSQEALAGGPGETQYF
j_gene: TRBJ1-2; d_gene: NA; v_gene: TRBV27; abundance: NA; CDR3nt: TGTGCCAGCAGCGGGACACCGTATGGCTACACCTTC; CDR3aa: CASSGTPYGYTF
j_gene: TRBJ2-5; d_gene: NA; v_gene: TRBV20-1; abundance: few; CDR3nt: TGCAGTGCTAGAGGAGTCGGGAGCGTCGAGACCCAGTACTTC; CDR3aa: CSARGVGSVETQYF
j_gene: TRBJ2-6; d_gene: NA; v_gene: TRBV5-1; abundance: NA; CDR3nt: TGCGCCAGCAGATCCGACGGCTCTGGGGCCAACGTCCTGACTTTC; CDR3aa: CASRSDGSGANVLTF
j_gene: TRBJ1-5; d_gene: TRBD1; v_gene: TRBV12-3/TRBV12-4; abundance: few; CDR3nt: TGTGCCAGCAGTTTTGGGACAGGGATGTATAATCAGCCCCAGCATTTT; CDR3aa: CASSFGTGMYNQPQHF
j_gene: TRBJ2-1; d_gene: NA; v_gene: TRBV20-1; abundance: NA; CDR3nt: TGCAGTGCTAGAGTTGGGGCGTATAATGAGCAGTTCTTC; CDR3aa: CSARVGAYNEQFF
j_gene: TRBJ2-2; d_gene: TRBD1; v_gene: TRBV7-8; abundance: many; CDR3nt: TGTGCCAGCAGCCCGGGACAGGCCGGGGAGCTGTTTTTT; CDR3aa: CASSPGQAGELFF
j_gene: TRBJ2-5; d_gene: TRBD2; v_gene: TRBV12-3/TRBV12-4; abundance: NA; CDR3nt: TGTGCCAGCAGCCGAGGGGCGGGAGGCCACCAAGAGACCCAGTACTTC; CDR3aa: CASSRGAGGHQETQYF
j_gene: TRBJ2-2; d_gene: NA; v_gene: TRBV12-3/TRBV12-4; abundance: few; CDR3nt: TGTGCCAGCAACCATCCGAGCCTGGGAAGGACCGGGGAGCTGTTTTTT; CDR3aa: CASNHPSLGRTGELFF
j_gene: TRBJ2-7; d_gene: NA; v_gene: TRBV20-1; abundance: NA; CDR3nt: TGCAGTGCTAGAGTCGAGCCCTACGAGCAGTACTTC; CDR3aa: CSARVEPYEQYF
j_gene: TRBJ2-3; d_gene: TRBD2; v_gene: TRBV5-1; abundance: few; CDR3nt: TGCGCCAGCAGCATAGGGACTAGCGGGAGAACAGATACGCAGTATTTT; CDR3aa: CASSIGTSGRTDTQYF
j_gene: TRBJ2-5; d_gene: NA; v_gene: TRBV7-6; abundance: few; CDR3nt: TGTGCCAGCAGCTTAGAAGGGGGGCCGGGAGAGACCCAGTACTTC; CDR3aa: CASSLEGGPGETQYF
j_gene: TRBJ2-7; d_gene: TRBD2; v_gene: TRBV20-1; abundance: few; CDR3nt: TGCAGTGCTGGACTAGCGGGGGTACCCTACGAGCAGTACTTC; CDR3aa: CSAGLAGVPYEQYF
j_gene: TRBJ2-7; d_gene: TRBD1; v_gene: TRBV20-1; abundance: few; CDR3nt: TGCAGTGCCAACGACAGGGGATTATTCTACGAGCAGTACTTC; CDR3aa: CSANDRGLFYEQYF
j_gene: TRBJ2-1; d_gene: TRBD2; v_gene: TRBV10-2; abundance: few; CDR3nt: TGCGCCAGCAGTACCGTTCGACTAGCGGGGGGCCATGAGCAGTTCTTC; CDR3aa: CASSTVRLAGGHEQFF
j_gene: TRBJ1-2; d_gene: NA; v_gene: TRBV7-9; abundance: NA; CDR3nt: TGTGCCAGCAGCTCAGGGAATTCACATGGCTACACCTTC; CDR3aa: CASSSGNSHGYTF